Below are 30 T cell receptor beta chains sequenced from a single sample in a study of blood T cell repertoires in COVID-19 (dated by TCRdb to 2019 to 2021). Library creation used the immunoSEQ multiplex PCR assay. The immuneACCESS repertoire file appears here via TCRdb, limited to in-frame rearrangements. These files lack a portion of the clones; in checked studies, under half of the deficit traces to unresolved V genes, and the cause of the others is not known. Recorded for this sample are under 150,000 clones; about 80% of them occurred a single time. The ten largest clonotypes hold 4% of the sample. Sequencing was done on a sample of peripheral blood. The source is a woman aged 55-75 years with acute or convalescent COVID-19.

The chain uses TRBV28 and TRBJ2-7; 9 bases are shared with TRBD2. The germline CDR1 and CDR2 sequences are MDHEN and SYDVKM. The junction had 10 bases not matched to a gene; V was cut back by 7 bases and J by 6 bases. The CDR3 runs 14 residues. The CDR3 nucleotides are TGTGCCAGCATCTCTAGCGGGACGTGGCTCGAGCAGTACTTC. Translating it yields CASISSGTWLEQYF.

This chain uses TRBV5-1 with TRBJ2-7; 11 nucleotides agree with TRBD2. CDR3 length: 15 residues. The J segment lost 2 bases and the V segment lost 5 bases, leaving 6 bases of the junction unmatched. Germline-derived CDR1 and CDR2 are SGHRS and YFSETQ. This chain's CDR3 is CASSLTSGAPYEQYF. The CDR3 bases are TGCGCCAGCAGTCTGACTAGCGGGGCTCCCTACGAGCAGTACTTC.

V usage is TRBV27 and J usage is TRBJ1-5; D unresolved. The CDR3 totals 14 residues. V was shortened by 3 bases and J by 5 bases, with 11 bases between the two germline ends. Germline V CDR1 and CDR2: MNHEY, SMNVEV (reference sequence). CDR3 sequence: CASSFGRRDQPQHF. DNA for the CDR3: TGTGCCAGCAGTTTCGGCCGGAGGGATCAGCCCCAGCATTTT.

V and J are TRBV18 and TRBJ2-1, with D unclear. This CDR3 region has 14 residues. V was shortened by 0 bases and J by 8 bases, with 11 bases between the two germline ends. The germline V gene encodes CDR1 KGHSH and CDR2 LQKENI. The CDR3, as DNA: TGTGCCAGCTCACCACCGATGACGGGTTATGAGCAGTTCTTC. Protein: CASSPPMTGYEQFF. Variable domain in full (rest from reference TRBV18 and TRBJ2-1): NAGVMQNPRHLVRRRGQEARLRCSPMKGHSHVYWYRQLPEEGLKFMVYLQKENIIDESGMPKERFSAEFPKEGPSILRIQQVVRGDSAAYFCASSPPMTGYEQFFGPGTRLTVL.

With regard to this clone: Other DNA sequences within the sample encode an identical CDR3. For the CDR3, the DNA is TGTGCCAGCAGTCCGAGGACTAGCGGGAGTAATGAGCAGTTCTTC. As protein: CASSPRTSGSNEQFF. This chain uses TRBV7-9 with TRBJ2-1, with 13 bases matching TRBD2. CDR1 and CDR2 (germline): SEHNR, FQNEAQ (reference sequence). The CDR3 has 15 residues. V lost 6 bases, J lost 7 bases, and 6 bases stayed unmatched.

The chain carries TRBV6-5 and TRBJ2-1; D may be TRBD2 (6 bases). V lost 5 bases, J lost 0 bases, and 8 bases lay in between. Germline loops: CDR1 MNHEY, CDR2 SVGAGI. The CDR3 spans 14 residues. Here the CDR3 reads CASSRGSSYNEQFF. CDR3 coding DNA: TGTGCCAGCAGTCGGGGGAGCTCCTACAATGAGCAGTTCTTC.

The chain carries TRBV30 and TRBJ2-3; TRBD1 aligns across 10 bases. Unmatched junction bases numbered 7, after V lost 4 bases and J lost 6 bases. This CDR3 is built from 14 residues. CDR1 and CDR2 from the germline V gene are GTSNPN and SVGIG (reference sequence). The CDR3 region is CAWTADRGRDTQYF. The CDR3 DNA follows: TGTGCCTGGACGGCAGACAGGGGGCGTGATACGCAGTATTTT. The full variable domain, with the rest looked up from reference TRBV30 and TRBJ2-3, is SQTIHQWPATLVQPVGSPLSLECTVEGTSNPNLYWYRQAAGRGLQLLFYSVGIGQISSEVPQNLSASRPQDRQFILSSKKLLLSDSGFYLCAWTADRGRDTQYFGPGTRLTVL.

This clone has a handful of counts. The V and J genes are TRBV28 and TRBJ2-1; D unclear. Germline V gene lookup returns CDR1 MDHEN and CDR2 SYDVKM. This CDR3 has 13 amino acids. V was shortened by 1 base and J by 10 bases, with 11 bases between the two germline ends. CDR3 nucleotide sequence: TGTGCCAGCAGTTTATTCGGGTCAAGCGAGCAGTTCTTC. Translated, it gives CASSLFGSSEQFF. The whole variable domain, filled in from reference TRBV28 and TRBJ2-1, reads DVKVTQSSRYLVKRTGEKVFLECVQDMDHENMFWYRQDPGLGLRLIYFSYDVKMKEKGDIPEGYSVSREKKERFSLILESASTNQTSMYLCASSLFGSSEQFFGPGTRLTVL.

The CDR3 sequence: CASSQPVRDYSADTQYF. DNA for the CDR3: TGTGCCAGCAGCCAACCAGTCCGGGACTACAGCGCAGATACGCAGTATTTT. The chain employs TRBV4-2 and TRBJ2-3, with 7 bases matching TRBD2. This CDR3 contains 17 residues. CDR1 is LGHNA and CDR2 is YNFKEQ in the germline V gene. After removal of 2 bases from V and 4 bases from J, the junction contained 12 bases not matched to a gene.

This clone is a singleton in its sample. The rearrangement uses TRBV11-3 and TRBJ1-6; D uncertain. The V gene lost 5 bases and the J gene lost 7 bases, with 12 bases spanning the gap. There are 14 residues in the CDR3. Per germline, CDR1 SGHNT and CDR2 YENEEA. The CDR3 DNA reads as TGTGCCAGCAGCCCATCTAGAGGAAATTCACCCCTCCACTTT. Protein product: CASSPSRGNSPLHF. Full variable domain (missing parts from reference TRBV11-3 and TRBJ1-6): EAGVVQSPRYKIIEKKQPVAFWCNPISGHNTLYWYLQNLGQGPELLIRYENEEAVDDSQLPKDRFSAERLKGVDSTLKIQPAELGDSAVYLCASSPSRGNSPLHFGNGTRLTVT.

This rearrangement joins TRBV7-9 to TRBJ2-6; weak D call: TRBD2 (5 bases). CDR1 SEHNR and CDR2 FQNEAQ come from the germline V gene (reference sequence). There are 14 residues in the CDR3. The V end was cut by 3 bases, the J end by 3 bases, with 6 bases between. The CDR3 is CASSFGVGANVLTF. The CDR3 nucleotides are TGTGCCAGCAGCTTCGGGGTTGGGGCCAACGTCCTGACTTTC.

This sequence joins TRBV27 and TRBJ2-7; the match to TRBD2 covers 7 bases. V lost 7 bases, J lost 0 bases, and 3 bases stayed unmatched. In germline, CDR1 is MNHEY, CDR2 SMNVEV (reference sequence). This CDR3 spans 13 amino acids. CDR3 loop: CASTGGPSYEQYF. Here the CDR3 DNA reads TGTGCCAGCACGGGGGGTCCCTCCTACGAGCAGTACTTC.

The chain recombines TRBV5-1 with TRBJ2-7; the D gene is possibly TRBD1 (5 bases). The CDR3 contains 17 residues. Trimming stripped 0 bases from V and 7 bases from J, with 23 bases between. Per germline, CDR1 SGHRS and CDR2 YFSETQ. The CDR3 DNA reads TGCGCCAGCAGCTTGGAGGTATCGTACCAGGGCAATGGGGAGCAGTACTTC. Amino acid sequence: CASSLEVSYQGNGEQYF.

The chain uses TRBV14 and TRBJ1-2, with D maybe TRBD1 (6 bases). Germline assignment: CDR1 SGHDN and CDR2 FVKESK. Trimming removed 1 base from V and 4 bases from J, with 10 bases in between. This CDR3 region has 14 residues. CDR3 nucleotide sequence: TGTGCCAGCAGCCAAGTGGCACAGGGCTATGGCTACACCTTC. Translation gives CASSQVAQGYGYTF.

This chain uses TRBV21-1 with TRBJ2-7; the D segment call TRBD1 is taken from the table without a DNA check. TRBV21-1 represents a pseudogene. This CDR3 contains 15 residues. The CDR3 sequence: CASSKARQGSAEQYF. The CDR3 DNA sequence: TGTGCCAGCAGCAAAGCCCGGCAGGGATCGGCCGAGCAGTACTTC.

The CDR3 nucleotides read TGTGCCAGTAGTCCAATTAACTATGGCTACACCTTC. Residues: CASSPINYGYTF. The V and J genes are TRBV19 and TRBJ1-2; D gene uncertain. The CDR3 covers 12 residues. V shed 5 bases and J shed 1 base, with 5 bases lying between them. Germline CDR1 and CDR2: LNHDA and SQIVND (reference sequence).

The V and J genes are TRBV15 and TRBJ1-2; D might be TRBD1 (6 bases). Germline CDR1 LNHNV, CDR2 YYDKDF (reference sequence). The CDR3 contains 14 residues. Trimming stripped 4 bases from V and 7 bases from J, with 16 bases between. The CDR3 loop is CATSTPGGQGGYTF. The CDR3 DNA follows: TGTGCCACCAGCACACCCGGGGGGCAGGGTGGCTACACCTTC.

This clone was counted only a few times. The V gene is TRBV18, the J gene TRBJ2-5; 8 bases fit TRBD2. Per germline, CDR1 KGHSH and CDR2 LQKENI. V lost 3 bases, J lost 5 bases, and 8 bases stayed unmatched. The CDR3 has 15 amino acids. CDR3 DNA sequence: TGTGCCAGCTCACCGGCCACTAGCGGAGGGGAGACCCAGTACTTC. This sequence encodes CASSPATSGGETQYF. Full variable domain (rest looked up from reference TRBV18 and TRBJ2-5): NAGVMQNPRHLVRRRGQEARLRCSPMKGHSHVYWYRQLPEEGLKFMVYLQKENIIDESGMPKERFSAEFPKEGPSILRIQQVVRGDSAAYFCASSPATSGGETQYFGPGTRLLVL.

V gene TRBV28 combines with J gene TRBJ2-7; tentative D call: TRBD1 (5 bases). The V end was cut by 10 bases, the J end by 2 bases, with 15 bases between. CDR1 MDHEN and CDR2 SYDVKM come from the germline V gene. CDR3 length: 13 residues. CDR3: CATDGQNPYEQYF. The CDR3 DNA reads TGTGCCACCGATGGACAAAACCCCTACGAGCAGTACTTC.

The sample holds one count of this clone. CDR3 nucleotides: TGTGCCAGCAGCCCGGGACTAGCGGGAGCAGATACGCAGTATTTT. Encoded protein: CASSPGLAGADTQYF. The rearrangement uses TRBV7-9 and TRBJ2-3, with 14 positions matching TRBD2. The germline V gene has CDR1 SEHNR and CDR2 FQNEAQ (reference sequence). The CDR3 contains 15 residues. J gave up 4 bases and V 5 bases, and 2 bases lay outside the gene matches. The full variable domain, its missing parts supplied by reference TRBV7-9 and TRBJ2-3, is DTGVSQNPRHKITKRGQNVTFRCDPISEHNRLYWYRQTLGQGPEFLTYFQNEAQLEKSRLLSDRFSAERPKGSFSTLEIQRTEQGDSAMYLCASSPGLAGADTQYFGPGTRLTVL.

The gene calls are TRBV4-3 and TRBJ1-2, with TRBD1 identical over 7 bases. There are 14 residues in the CDR3. V lost 1 base to trimming and J lost 4 bases; unmatched junction nucleotides: 3. Germline V gene sequence: CDR1 LGHNA, CDR2 YSLEER. Written as DNA, the CDR3 is TGCGCCAGCAGCCAAGGACAGGGTCCCTATGGCTACACCTTC. Amino acids: CASSQGQGPYGYTF.

This rearrangement joins TRBV11-3 to TRBJ2-5; perhaps TRBD2 as D (6 bases). Trimming removed 2 bases at V and 3 bases at J, with 10 bases between. Germline V CDR1 and CDR2: SGHNT, YENEEA. The CDR3 has 14 residues. DNA for the CDR3: TGTGCCAGCAGCTTATTGTGGGAGGAAGAGACCCAGTACTTC. Protein product: CASSLLWEEETQYF. The full variable domain, in which reference TRBV11-3 and TRBJ2-5 provide the parts outside the CDR3, is EAGVVQSPRYKIIEKKQPVAFWCNPISGHNTLYWYLQNLGQGPELLIRYENEEAVDDSQLPKDRFSAERLKGVDSTLKIQPAELGDSAVYLCASSLLWEEETQYFGPGTRLLVL.

V and J are TRBV28 and TRBJ1-2; the D gene is possibly TRBD1 (6 bases). The V gene's germline CDR1 is MDHEN and CDR2 SYDVKM. This CDR3 has 14 amino acids. The germline V and J ends were trimmed by 3 bases and 8 bases, with 16 bases remaining between them. The CDR3 is CASSFAQGIVGYTF. The DNA for the CDR3 is TGTGCCAGCAGTTTCGCACAGGGAATCGTCGGCTACACCTTC.

This sequence joins TRBV30 and TRBJ1-5; unclear D gene. CDR3 size: 14 residues. Per germline, CDR1 GTSNPN and CDR2 SVGIG (reference sequence). V lost 1 base and J 0 bases, leaving 7 bases between the germline ends. CDR3 amino acids: CAWSAGISNQPQHF. CDR3 DNA: TGTGCCTGGAGTGCCGGGATTAGCAATCAGCCCCAGCATTTT.

This chain connects TRBV28 to TRBJ1-5; no clear D gene. V lost 7 bases and J 6 bases, leaving 19 bases between the germline ends. CDR1 MDHEN and CDR2 SYDVKM come from the germline V gene. The CDR3 totals 15 residues. CDR3 sequence: CASTTPPIGSQPQHF. CDR3 nucleotides: TGTGCCAGCACCACCCCTCCTATAGGGAGTCAGCCCCAGCATTTT.

This chain links TRBV3-1 (or the pseudogene TRBV3-2) with TRBJ2-1; D possibly corresponds to TRBD1 (6 bases). The germline gives CDR1 LGHDT, CDR2 YNNKEL (reference sequence). V shed 1 base and J shed 12 bases, with 10 bases lying between them. The CDR3 is 12 amino acids. In DNA, the CDR3 is TGTGCCAGCAGCCAAGGGGGGACACTGCAGTTCTTC. It is translated as CASSQGGTLQFF.

A few counts support this clone. The chain has TRBV4-1 and TRBJ2-1; 10 bases line up with TRBD2. The CDR3 extends over 16 amino acids. CDR1 and CDR2 from the germline V gene are MGHRA and YSYEKL. V shed 2 bases and J 10 bases; nucleotides not matched to a gene: 11. The CDR3 reads CASSQLPSGRSREQFF. In nucleotides, the CDR3 is TGCGCCAGCAGCCAATTGCCTAGCGGGAGATCGAGGGAGCAGTTCTTC.

This chain uses TRBV6-5 with TRBJ2-7; D gene ambiguous. The CDR3 is 14 residues long. CDR1 and CDR2 (germline): MNHEY, SVGAGI. With 6 bases removed from V and 6 bases from J, the gap between germline ends came to 18 bases. In nucleotides, the CDR3 is TGTGCCAGCAGACCCACATCGGCGGCTAGCGAGCAGTACTTC. It specifies CASRPTSAASEQYF.

Of note for this clone: Other DNA sequences within the sample encode an identical CDR3. The chain is built from TRBV24-1 and TRBJ2-2; D is undetermined. This CDR3 has 13 residues. The germline V gene has CDR1 KGHDR and CDR2 SFDVKD. V shed 2 bases and J shed 3 bases, with 3 bases lying between them. This CDR3 is CATSDSYTGELFF. The CDR3 bases are TGTGCCACCAGTGATTCCTACACCGGGGAGCTGTTTTTT.

The chain employs TRBV19 and TRBJ1-6; 7 positions agree with TRBD1. J was trimmed by 4 bases and V by 7 bases; bases with no gene match: 10. Per the germline V gene, CDR1 is LNHDA and CDR2 is SQIVND (reference sequence). The CDR3 consists of 16 residues. The CDR3 nucleotides are TGTGCCAGTACCCCCTCCGGGACAGTGTATAATTCACCCCTCCACTTT. Residues: CASTPSGTVYNSPLHF.